This T cell receptor (beta chain) comes out of a study of CD8 T cells in Susac syndrome. With random hexamers, roughly 0.45 to 1 ug RNA was reverse transcribed. Coverage of TCR beta CDR3 amplification by immunoSEQ multiplex PCR extended to 54 Vbeta and 13 Jbeta. TCRdb reanalysed the immunoSEQ multiplex PCR reads using MiXCR and keeps one entry per CDR3 protein. The table has 250,000 or so distinct CDR3 sequences, around 95% seen once. V gave up 7 bases and J gave up 3 bases, with 10 bases separating them. There are 12 residues in the CDR3. Per the germline V gene, CDR1 is SQVTM and CDR2 is ANQGSEA. Sequencing of TCR beta was undertaken in CD8+ and CD4+ T cells derived from blood. Relapsing-remitting disease, either stable or active, was present in the treatment-naive patients who were the multiple sclerosis controls. The TEMRA cells underwent FACS enrichment, while the CD8+ and CD4+ T cells underwent negative isolation.

The chain combines TRBV29-1 with TRBJ2-1, with D unclear. Source material: CD4+ T cells from PBMCs. The sequence was collected from a human donor with multiple sclerosis. The CDR3 reads CSGSGFYNEQFF. The CDR3 DNA reads as TGCAGCGGGTCCGGCTTCTACAATGAGCAGTTCTTC.